A selection of T cell receptor beta chains follows, all from one sample in a study of tumor-infiltrating lymphocytes in primary liver carcinoma. MiXCR, applied by TCRdb to the multiplex PCR reads, yields one record per CDR3 protein. The table records around 22,000 distinct CDR3 sequences, more than 70% of them present only once. Sequenced sample: liver tumor tissue from sampling region 2. All receptors come from a woman in her thirties with primary liver carcinoma and hepatitis B virus infection. Each CDR3 is given with its conserved first and last residue. The order of the fields is V gene, D gene, clone size, J gene, CDR3 DNA, CDR3 protein. A D gene is named only where the DNA matches it firmly. Clone size is given for some rows only: seen once, a few or many times, or a class if the clone is expanded.

TRBV19	NA	NA	TRBJ2-1	TGTGCCAGTAGACATGAATCGGCCCAGGGGAACGATGAGCACTTCTTC	CASRHESAQGNDEHFF
TRBV19	NA	NA	TRBJ1-5	TGTGCCAGTAGTAAACAGCCGGTTAACTATCAGCCCCAGCATTTT	CASSKQPVNYQPQHF
TRBV29-1	NA	NA	TRBJ1-1	TGCAGCGTTCTCAGCGGGAGAATCACTGAAGCCTTCTTC	CSVLSGRITEAFF
TRBV10-3	NA	NA	TRBJ2-1	TGTACCATCAGTCCAACGGCGACCCTGGATGAGCAGTTCTTC	CTISPTATLDEQFF
TRBV29-1	NA	many	TRBJ2-1	TGCAGCGGATCGGACAATGAGCAGTTCTTC	CSGSDNEQFF
TRBV5-6	NA	NA	TRBJ1-6	TGTGCCAGCAGTTTGGTAGAACTGCGATCACCCCTCCACTTT	CASSLVELRSPLHF
TRBV4-3	NA	NA	TRBJ2-1	TGCGCCAGCTGCCAGGGCATGAAAGGGTCCTGTGAGCAGTTCTTC	CASCQGMKGSCEQFF
TRBV11-2	NA	NA	TRBJ2-5	TGTGCCAGTAGCCCTAGACAAATAGAGTCCCAGTACTTC	CASSPRQIESQYF
TRBV6-5	NA	NA	TRBJ2-5	TGTCCCAGCAGTTACTCGACAGGACTAGAGACCCAGTACTTT	CPSSYSTGLETQYF
TRBV6-5	TRBD2	NA	TRBJ2-7	TGTGCCAGCAGCCTCGCCGGGACTAGCGGAATCTCCTACGAGAAGTACTTC	CASSLAGTSGISYEKYF
TRBV11-2	NA	NA	TRBJ1-4	TGTGCCAGCAGCTTGTTTCAGGGATCAAGTAATGAAGGACTGTTTTTT	CASSLFQGSSNEGLFF
TRBV11-2	TRBD1	NA	TRBJ2-3	TGTGCCAGCAGCCGGACGCGACAGGGAAGGGGAGATACGCAGTATTTT	CASSRTRQGRGDTQYF
TRBV6-1	NA	NA	TRBJ2-5	TGTGCCAGCAGTGGTGGTACGAGGGAGGCCCAGTACTTC	CASSGGTREAQYF
TRBV10-3	NA	NA	TRBJ2-5	TGTGCCATCAGTGAATCGGCTATGAGACAAGAGACCCAGTACTTC	CAISESAMRQETQYF
TRBV2	TRBD2	NA	TRBJ2-7	TGTGCAAGCAGTCTCCGGGACTACTCATCCTACGAGCAGTACTTC	CASSLRDYSSYEQYF
TRBV6-5	NA	NA	TRBJ2-7	TGTGCCAGCTGTTACACGGACAGCAGCTCATACGAGCAGTACTTC	CASCYTDSSSYEQYF
TRBV28	NA	NA	TRBJ2-5	TGTGCCAGCAAACGGAGCGAGAGTGAGACCCAATACTTC	CASKRSESETQYF
TRBV5-1	NA	NA	TRBJ1-2	TGCGCCAGCAGCCCTGACGTGGAGGGTGGCTACACCTTC	CASSPDVEGGYTF
TRBV5-6	TRBD2	medium-sized	TRBJ2-7	TGTGCCACGGCTAGCGGGAGCTCCTACGAGCAGTACTTC	CATASGSSYEQYF
TRBV5-1	NA	once	TRBJ2-5	TGCGCCAGCAGCTTATACGGTCCCCCGCAAGGGACCCAGTACTTC	CASSLYGPPQGTQYF
TRBV4-3	NA	NA	TRBJ2-1	TGCACCATCAGCCAAGATGCGGGAAGCTCCTATAATGAGCAGTTCTTC	CTISQDAGSSYNEQFF
TRBV10-3	TRBD1	many	TRBJ2-7	TGTGCCATCAGTGAGTGGACAGGGGACATGACCTACGAGCAGTACTTC	CAISEWTGDMTYEQYF
TRBV6-1	TRBD1	NA	TRBJ2-1	TGTGCCAACAGTGGACAGGGCAGGTCCTACATTGAGCAGTTCTTC	CANSGQGRSYIEQFF
TRBV28	NA	many	TRBJ1-1	TGTGCCCCCGGGGGGGTAAGGACTGAAGCTTTCTTT	CAPGGVRTEAFF
TRBV11-2	NA	once	TRBJ1-2	TGTATCAGCAGTCCACGAGGCGAGGATTGGAGCTATGGCTACACCTTC	CISSPRGEDWSYGYTF
TRBV6-1	TRBD2	NA	TRBJ2-7	TGTGCCAGCAGTAACATAGCGGGAGTCTACGAGCAGTACTTC	CASSNIAGVYEQYF
TRBV7-9	NA	many	TRBJ1-4	TGTGCCAGCAGCTTAGCTCAGGCCCTAAATGAAAAACTGTTTTTT	CASSLAQALNEKLFF
TRBV28	NA	NA	TRBJ2-5	TGTGCAAGCAGCTCCCAGGGGCAAGAGACCCGGTACTTC	CASSSQGQETRYF
TRBV24-1	NA	NA	TRBJ2-1	TGTGCCACCAGTGGGGGTTGGGGGTGGAGCTCATACAATGAGCAGTTCTTC	CATSGGWGWSSYNEQFF
TRBV28	NA	NA	TRBJ1-5	TGTGCCAACAGTCCGTTCACGGGAGGACACTCCAATCAGCCCCAGCATTTT	CANSPFTGGHSNQPQHF
TRBV4-3	NA	NA	TRBJ2-2	TGCGCCAGCAGCCGAAGGGCGGGGACCATCACCGGGGAGCTGTTTTTT	CASSRRAGTITGELFF
TRBV11-2	NA	NA	TRBJ2-5	TGTGTCAGCAGCTTAGGGTTATGGACCCAGTACTTC	CVSSLGLWTQYF
TRBV6-5	NA	NA	TRBJ2-7	TGTGCCAGCAGCTACAAGGACAGCAGCTCCTACGAGCTGTGCTTC	CASSYKDSSSYELCF
TRBV5-1	TRBD1	NA	TRBJ1-6	TGCGCCAGCAGCAGACAGGGGGGACTCTCTGTCCTCCACTTT	CASSRQGGLSVLHF
TRBV4-3	NA	NA	TRBJ2-3	TGCGCCAGCAGCCAGTTGGTCTGGCTGGGTGATCCCATTGATACGCAGTATTTT	CASSQLVWLGDPIDTQYF
TRBV11-3	NA	NA	TRBJ2-1	TGTGCCAACAGCTTCCTAGTGGATATATCCTACAATAAGCAGTTCTTC	CANSFLVDISYNKQFF
TRBV12-3/TRBV12-4	NA	NA	TRBJ2-3	TGTGCCAACAGTTATCAGTACACAGGTACGCAATATTTT	CANSYQYTGTQYF
TRBV6-5	TRBD1	NA	TRBJ2-5	TGTGCCGGCAGTACCGACAGGGGGGTGACTCAGTACTTC	CAGSTDRGVTQYF
TRBV4-3	NA	NA	TRBJ2-7	TGCTCCAGCAGCCAAGCTGTGACGGAGGGTCACATTAGATACGAGCAGTACTTC	CSSSQAVTEGHIRYEQYF
TRBV5-4	NA	NA	TRBJ2-3	TGTGCCAGCAGCGCGGACGGACACCCTCCACCCACAGAAACGCAGTATTTT	CASSADGHPPPTETQYF
TRBV6-5	NA	once	TRBJ2-2	TGCGCCAGCAGTTATGAATTAGCGCCGAACACCGGGGAGCTGTTTTTT	CASSYELAPNTGELFF
TRBV11-2	NA	NA	TRBJ2-2	TGTGCCAGAAGCTCACCCCGAGTGGGAGGCCCGAACACCGGGGAACTGTTTTTT	CARSSPRVGGPNTGELFF
TRBV4-3	NA	NA	TRBJ2-1	TGCGCCAGCAGCCAAGATGCGGGAAGCTACTATAATGAGCAGTCCTTC	CASSQDAGSYYNEQSF
TRBV5-1	TRBD1	NA	TRBJ2-7	TGCGCCAGCAGCATGGACAGGTTTCGGCAAGACCAGTACTTC	CASSMDRFRQDQYF
TRBV12-3/TRBV12-4	TRBD2	NA	TRBJ2-1	TGTGCCAGCAGCCTGTCCGGGACTAGTGAACTCGAGCAGTTCTTC	CASSLSGTSELEQFF
TRBV28	NA	NA	TRBJ1-1	TGTGCCAGCAGTATAATGGTTGAGGCTTTCTTT	CASSIMVEAFF
TRBV11-3	TRBD2	NA	TRBJ2-1	TGTGCCACCACCCGACTAGCGGGGGGGGGGTATGAGCAGCTCTTC	CATTRLAGGGYEQLF
TRBV5-6	NA	NA	TRBJ2-7	TGTGCCAGCAGCTTGAATACAGGGAGCTCCTGCGAGCAGTATTTC	CASSLNTGSSCEQYF
TRBV6-1	NA	NA	TRBJ2-5	TGTGCCAGACCGGTCGTACAGGATAGGGAGACCCAGTACTTC	CARPVVQDRETQYF
TRBV11-3	NA	few	TRBJ2-1	TGTGTCAGCAGCCGACTAGCTGGGGGGGGCTATGAGCAGTTCTTT	CVSSRLAGGGYEQFF
TRBV6-2/TRBV6-3	NA	NA	TRBJ2-5	TGTGACAGCAGTTACTCGACACATCTGACCCATTACTTC	CDSSYSTHLTHYF
TRBV12-3/TRBV12-4	NA	NA	TRBJ2-3	TGTGTCAGCAGTTATCAGTACATAGATATGCAGTATTTT	CVSSYQYIDMQYF
TRBV5-4	NA	NA	TRBJ2-1	TGTGCTAGCGCAGGCGGACTATACGCCTACAATGAGCAGTTCTTC	CASAGGLYAYNEQFF
TRBV6-2/TRBV6-3	NA	NA	TRBJ1-2	TGTGACAGCAGTCCACAGGCAAACTATGGTTACACCTTC	CDSSPQANYGYTF
TRBV11-2	NA	NA	TRBJ2-5	TGTGTCAGCAGATCCCGGGACTCGGCCCACCAGGAGACCCTGTACTTC	CVSRSRDSAHQETLYF
TRBV6-5	NA	NA	TRBJ1-5	TGTGCCAGCATCTACTATCCGGTCGGAAATAGCAATCAGCTCCAGCATTTT	CASIYYPVGNSNQLQHF
TRBV14	NA	NA	TRBJ2-5	TGTGCCAGCAGCCAAGACAGGTCTTCCCTAGAGTCCCAGTACTTC	CASSQDRSSLESQYF